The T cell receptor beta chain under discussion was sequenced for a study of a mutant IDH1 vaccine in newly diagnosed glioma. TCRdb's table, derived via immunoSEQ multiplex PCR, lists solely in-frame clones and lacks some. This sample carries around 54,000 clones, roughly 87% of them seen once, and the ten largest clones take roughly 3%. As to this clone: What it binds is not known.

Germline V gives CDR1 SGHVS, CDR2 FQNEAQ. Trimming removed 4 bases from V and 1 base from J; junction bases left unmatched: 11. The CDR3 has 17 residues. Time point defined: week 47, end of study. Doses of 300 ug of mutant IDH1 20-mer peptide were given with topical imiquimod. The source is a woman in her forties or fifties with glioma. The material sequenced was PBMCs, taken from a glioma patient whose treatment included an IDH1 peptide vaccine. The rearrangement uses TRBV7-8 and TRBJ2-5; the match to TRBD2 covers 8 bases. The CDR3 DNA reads TGTGCCAGCAGCTACATGGCGGGGGGAGACTTCCAAGAGACCCAGTACTTC. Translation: CASSYMAGGDFQETQYF.